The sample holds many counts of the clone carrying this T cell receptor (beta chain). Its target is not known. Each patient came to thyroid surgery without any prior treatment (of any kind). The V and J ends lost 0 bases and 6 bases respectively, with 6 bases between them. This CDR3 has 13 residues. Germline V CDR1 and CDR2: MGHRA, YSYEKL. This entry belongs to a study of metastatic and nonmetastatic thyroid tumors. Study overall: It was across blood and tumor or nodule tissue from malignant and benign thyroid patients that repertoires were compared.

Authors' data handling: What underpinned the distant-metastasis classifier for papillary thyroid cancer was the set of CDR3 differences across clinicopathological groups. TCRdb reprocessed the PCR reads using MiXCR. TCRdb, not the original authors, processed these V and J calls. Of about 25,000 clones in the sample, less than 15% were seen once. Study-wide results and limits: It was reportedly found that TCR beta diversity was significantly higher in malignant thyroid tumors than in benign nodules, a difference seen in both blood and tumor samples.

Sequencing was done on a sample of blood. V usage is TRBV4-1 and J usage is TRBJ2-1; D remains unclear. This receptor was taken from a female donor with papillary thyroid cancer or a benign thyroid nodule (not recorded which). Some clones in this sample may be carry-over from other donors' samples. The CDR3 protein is CASSQDTGNEQFF. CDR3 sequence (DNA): TGCGCCAGCAGCCAAGATACGGGCAATGAGCAGTTCTTC.